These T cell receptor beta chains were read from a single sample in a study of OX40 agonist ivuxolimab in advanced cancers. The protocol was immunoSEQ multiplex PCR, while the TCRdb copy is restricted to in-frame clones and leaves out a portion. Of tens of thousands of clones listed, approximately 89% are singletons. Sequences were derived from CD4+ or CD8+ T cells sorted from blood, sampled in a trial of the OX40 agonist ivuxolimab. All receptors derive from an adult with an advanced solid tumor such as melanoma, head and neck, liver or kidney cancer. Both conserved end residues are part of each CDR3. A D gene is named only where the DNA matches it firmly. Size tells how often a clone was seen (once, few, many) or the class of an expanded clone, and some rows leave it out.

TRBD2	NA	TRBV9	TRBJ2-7	TGTGCCAGCGGCGGGGGGGCAGCCTACGAGCAGTACTTC	CASGGGAAYEQYF
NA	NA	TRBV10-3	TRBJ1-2	TGTGCCATCAGTGTGCCAGGGGCCTATGGCTACACCTTC	CAISVPGAYGYTF
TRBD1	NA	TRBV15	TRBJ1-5	TGTGCCACCAGCAACGACAGGGGCTTAAATCAGCCCCAGCATTTT	CATSNDRGLNQPQHF
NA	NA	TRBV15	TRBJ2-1	TGTGCCACCAGCAGAGACAGAACCGGGGACAATGAGCAGTTCTTC	CATSRDRTGDNEQFF
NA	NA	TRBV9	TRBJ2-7	TGTGCCAGCAGCGAGGGGGGACGGGACGAGCAGTACTTC	CASSEGGRDEQYF
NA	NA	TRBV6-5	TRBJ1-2	TGTGCCAGCAGTTACTCGGCGAATGGGGCTGGCTACACCTTC	CASSYSANGAGYTF
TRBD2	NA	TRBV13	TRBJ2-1	TGTGCCAGCAGCCCTGAAGCGGGATCAATTGCCAATGAGCAGTTCTTC	CASSPEAGSIANEQFF
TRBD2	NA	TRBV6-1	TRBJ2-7	TGTGCCAGCAGTGAAGGGGTTAGCGGGACCTACGAGCAGTACTTC	CASSEGVSGTYEQYF
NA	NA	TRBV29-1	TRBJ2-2	TGCAGCGCCCCAGTCACCGGGGAGCTGTTTTTT	CSAPVTGELFF
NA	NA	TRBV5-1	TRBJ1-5	TGCGCCAGCAGCTTGGGGGACACTAATCAGCCCCAGCATTTT	CASSLGDTNQPQHF
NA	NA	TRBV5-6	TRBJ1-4	TGTGCCAGCAGGATGTGGGGGGCTGGCGAAAAACTGTTTTTT	CASRMWGAGEKLFF
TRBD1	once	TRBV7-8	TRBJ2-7	TGTGCCAGCAGCTTTTTTAGGGGACAGGGGGAACCCTACGAGCAGTACTTC	CASSFFRGQGEPYEQYF
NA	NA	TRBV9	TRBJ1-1	TGTGCCAGCAGCGTTGGGGCTGAAGCTTTCTTT	CASSVGAEAFF
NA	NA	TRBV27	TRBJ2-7	TGTGCCAGCAGTTTAATCTGGGACACCAACTACGAGCAGTACTTC	CASSLIWDTNYEQYF
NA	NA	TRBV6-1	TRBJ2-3	TGTGCCAGCAGTGAATGGTTAGACCACCTCACAGATACGCAGTATTTT	CASSEWLDHLTDTQYF
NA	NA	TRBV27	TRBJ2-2	TGTGCCAGCAGTTTGGGGAACACCGGGGAGCTGTTTTTT	CASSLGNTGELFF
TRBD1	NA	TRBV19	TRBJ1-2	TGTGCCAGTAGTAGCCTGGGACAGGGTGACTATGGCTACACCTTC	CASSSLGQGDYGYTF
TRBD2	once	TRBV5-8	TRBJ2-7	TGTGCCAGCAGCTTGGCCGGAGCTAGCGGGGCCTTGAGGCAGTACTTC	CASSLAGASGALRQYF
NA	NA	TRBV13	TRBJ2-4	TGTGCCAGCAGCTATCTCGGGGAAAACATTCAGTACTTC	CASSYLGENIQYF
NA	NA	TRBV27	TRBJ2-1	TGTGCCAGCAGTTCCTATGACAGTTACAATGAGCAGTTCTTC	CASSSYDSYNEQFF
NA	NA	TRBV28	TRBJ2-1	TGTGCCAGCAGCTTCAGGGGGACTAGGTCCAATGAGCAGTTCTTC	CASSFRGTRSNEQFF
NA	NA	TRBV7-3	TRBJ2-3	TGTGCCAGCGCCCTAGCCGGCAGAGCGGAAGATACGCAGTATTTT	CASALAGRAEDTQYF
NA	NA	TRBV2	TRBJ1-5	TGTGCCAGCAGAGAACAGGCTACGAAGAATCAGCCCCAGCATTTT	CASREQATKNQPQHF
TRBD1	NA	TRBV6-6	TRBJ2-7	TGTGCCAGCAGTTACCGGGACAGCAGCTACGAGCAGTACTTC	CASSYRDSSYEQYF
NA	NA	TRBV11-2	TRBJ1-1	TGTGCCAGCAGCTTAACTTGGGGGGTGGACACTGAAGCTTTCTTT	CASSLTWGVDTEAFF
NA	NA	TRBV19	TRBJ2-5	TGTGCCAGTAGTATGCGGCAGACCTCGGGGACCCAGTACTTC	CASSMRQTSGTQYF
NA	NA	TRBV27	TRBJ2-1	TGTGCCAGCAGTGCTAACCACAATGAGCAGTTCTTC	CASSANHNEQFF
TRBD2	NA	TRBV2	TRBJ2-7	TGTGCCAGCAGTCATAATAGCGGGGGGAGCTCCTACGAGCAGTACTTC	CASSHNSGGSSYEQYF
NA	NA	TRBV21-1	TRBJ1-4	TGTGCCAGCAGCTCCCCGACAGGCGCTCGGGAAAAACTGTTTTTT	CASSSPTGAREKLFF
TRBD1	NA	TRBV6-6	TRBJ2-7	TGTGCCAGCAGTTACTCGAGACGACAGGGGGCCAACGAGCAGTACTTC	CASSYSRRQGANEQYF
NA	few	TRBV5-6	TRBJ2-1	TGTGCCAGCAGCTTTAGGAGGCCCCCCTATGAGCAGTTCTTC	CASSFRRPPYEQFF
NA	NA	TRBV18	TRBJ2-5	TGTGCCAGCTCACCCCTGGCAGGGTTCCAAGAGACCCAGTACTTC	CASSPLAGFQETQYF
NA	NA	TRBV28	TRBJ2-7	TGTGCCAGCAGTTCAGGGGCAGGGTCCTACGAGCAGTACTTC	CASSSGAGSYEQYF
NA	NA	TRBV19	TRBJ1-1	TGTGCCAGTAGTATTACTCTGGGGGGATCAGCGAACACTGAAGCTTTCTTT	CASSITLGGSANTEAFF
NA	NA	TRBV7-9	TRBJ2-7	TGTGCCAGCAGCTTAGCGACGGACCTATACGAGCAGTACTTC	CASSLATDLYEQYF
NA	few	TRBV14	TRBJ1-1	TGTGCCAGCAGCCGTATAGGAGGCCCGGAGGCTTTCTTT	CASSRIGGPEAFF
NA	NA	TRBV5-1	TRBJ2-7	TGCGCCAGCAGCTTGAGTGGACTCACCTACGAGCAGTACTTC	CASSLSGLTYEQYF
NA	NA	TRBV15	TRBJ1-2	TGTGCCACCAGCAGAGATATAGGGCTTGACTATGGCTACACCTTC	CATSRDIGLDYGYTF
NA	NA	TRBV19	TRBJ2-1	TGTGCCAGTACCCCGAGCTCCTACAATGAGCAGTTCTTC	CASTPSSYNEQFF
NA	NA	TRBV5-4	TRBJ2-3	TGTGCCAGTTCGGGACTGTCGAGAACGCAGTATTTT	CASSGLSRTQYF
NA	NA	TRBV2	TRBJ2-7	TGTGCCAGCAGTGATTACGAGCAGTACTTC	CASSDYEQYF
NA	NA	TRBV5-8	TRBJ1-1	TGTGCCAGCAGTCGCCAGAGTCCAGTCACTGAAGCTTTCTTT	CASSRQSPVTEAFF
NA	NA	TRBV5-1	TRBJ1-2	TGCGCCAGCATTGTGTCCAGGCATTATGGCTACACCTTC	CASIVSRHYGYTF
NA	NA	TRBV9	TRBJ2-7	TGTGCCAGCAGCGCCGATGCACAGGACTACGAGCAGTACTTC	CASSADAQDYEQYF
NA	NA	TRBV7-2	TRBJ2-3	TGTGCCAGCAGCTCGTTCTGGGGGTACACAGATACGCAGTATTTT	CASSSFWGYTDTQYF
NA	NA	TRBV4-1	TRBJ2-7	TGCGCCAGCAGCCAAGGTCAAGTAGGGTTATACGAGCAGTACTTC	CASSQGQVGLYEQYF
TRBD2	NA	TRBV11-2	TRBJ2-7	TGTGCCAGCAGCTTCGGGGGGGCCACCTACGAGCAGTACTTC	CASSFGGATYEQYF
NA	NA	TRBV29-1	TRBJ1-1	TGCAGCGTTGAGGGGGTGAACACTGAAGCTTTCTTT	CSVEGVNTEAFF
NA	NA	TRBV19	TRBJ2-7	TGTGCCAGTAGTACCGCCGCCACCTACGAGCAGTACTTC	CASSTAATYEQYF
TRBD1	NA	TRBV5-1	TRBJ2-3	TGCGCCAGCAGCCCCCTAACACAGGGGGAAGGAGATACGCAGTATTTT	CASSPLTQGEGDTQYF
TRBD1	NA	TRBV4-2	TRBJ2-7	TGTGCCAGCAGCCAAGGACAGGGGAGCGCCGAGCAGTACTTC	CASSQGQGSAEQYF
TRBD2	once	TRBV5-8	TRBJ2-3	TGTGCCAGCAGCACCGGGACTAGCGGGAGATCAACAGATACGCAGTATTTT	CASSTGTSGRSTDTQYF
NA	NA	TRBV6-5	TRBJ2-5	TGTGCCAGCAGTTACGGGCCTTGGGAGACCCAGTACTTC	CASSYGPWETQYF
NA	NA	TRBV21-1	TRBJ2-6	TGTGCCAGCAGCCCCTCCGGGACTGGGGCCAACGTCCTGACTTTC	CASSPSGTGANVLTF
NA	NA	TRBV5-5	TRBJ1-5	TGTGCCAGCAGCTTGGATGGGGATTCGGCTCAGCCCCAGCATTTT	CASSLDGDSAQPQHF